This T cell receptor beta chain appears in the sequencing data of a study of shared clonotypes between healthy human individuals (dated by TCRdb to 2019 to 2021). In the study overall: A few men and two women, aged 18 to 49 years, made up the cohort. For each donor, three plates each were used for CD4 naive and CD4 memory, two plates were used for CD8 naive, and one plate was used for CD8 memory. The study deeply sequenced blood TCR repertoires of five healthy adults to estimate repertoire size and the extent of clonotype sharing between individuals. To increase sequencing depth and limit assay-specific biases, different laboratories used diverse techniques to prepare libraries and sequence TCR repertoires. Per donor, leukapheresis produced somewhere between about 0.8 and 9 billion PBMCs.

CD8 naive samples consisted of CD45RO-negative cells that were positively selected for CCR7, yielding a CD45RA+CCR7+ population without TemRA cells. The donors were healthy, HIV-negative adults with no recently reported acute infections or vaccinations. Every donor was a Caucasian adult residing in Nashville, Tennessee, USA. Blood was collected by leukapheresis, and PBMCs were isolated by Ficoll-Histopaque density gradient centrifugation and then cryopreserved in liquid nitrogen vapor phase. Purity and quantity of every magnetically sorted T cell population were checked by analytical flow cytometry. Genomic DNA was isolated from every sorted fraction and measured by UV absorbance on a Nanodrop 2000c. Overall study results and their limits: Pairwise subsampling indicated that sequencing depth was expected to affect the degree of clonotype sharing among donors. Estimated clonotype richness was generally larger for naive than for memory subsets. Because the study included only a small number of donors, the genetic and exposure-history diversity represented was limited. Sharing across a few donors was observed for approximately 5% of naive CD4, around 3.5% of naive CD8, 2% to 2.5% of memory CD4, and roughly 0.43% of memory CD8 clonotypes. Higher generation probabilities were observed for clonotypes shared by all four sorted-subset donors than for non-shared clonotypes. Even with the large sequencing depth, rarefaction of the sorted-subset datasets indicated that sequencing was incomplete. Only blood was sampled, and tissue TCR repertoires likely differ from those in blood.

With respect to this clone: Its antigen remains unidentified. No much larger clone exists at a distance of one base, and base qualities are not known.

Using the deep immunoSEQ assay, multiplex PCR amplified TCR CDR3 regions from genomic DNA. For each cell subset, the extracted genomic DNA was distributed evenly across all wells of several immunoSEQ 96-well plates, and each plate served as one replicate. Each replicate PCR for sorted subsets received approximately 200 ng genomic DNA, equal to some 32,000 T cell genomes. Purified libraries were quantified with a Qubit 3.0 fluorometer, sized on a Bioanalyzer 2100, and re-quantified with the KAPA Library Quantification kit. A separate single-read 150-cycle Illumina NextSeq 550 flow cell was used to sequence each immunoSEQ 96-well plate. Under the source paper's analysis protocol: Because only junctional sequences without quality scores were contained in the immunoSEQ output, filtering matching that applied to full-length reads could not be performed. To assign V/J genes and CDR3, sequences were annotated against IMGT germline references using PyIR, a Python wrapper for IgBLAST v1.9. Reads were removed for weak V/J assignments (E-value above 1e-6), missing CDR3, stop codons, out-of-frame junctions, or ambiguous translated residues. V3J clonotypes were defined as sequences sharing an identical inferred V gene, J gene, and CDR3 amino acid sequence. Percentage overlap between repertoires was calculated by dividing the number of shared unique clonotypes by the size of the smaller repertoire. Repertoire richness was assessed with RTK rarefaction, the Chao1 estimator, and Recon v2.1 estimates of unobserved clonotypes. OLGA was used to compute generation probabilities for all TCRbeta clonotypes that the gDNA method yielded from several donors. Here the immuneACCESS table is served through TCRdb, limited to in-frame sequences with V and J called. Missing clones are a known gap in these copies; in checked studies unresolved V genes cover under half, and the rest lacks a known reason. V and J calls and clone size follow that table, whereas D and trimming were derived from the DNA. Present in this sample are about 580,000 clones, roughly 98% of which were seen just once. 0.3% of the sample is taken by the ten largest.

Measured from the cysteine to the phenylalanine, the CDR3 is 15 residues long. Left in the record is the CDR3 DNA by itself, 45 bases read in frame from the first base. V lost 4 bases and J lost 1 base; the stretch between them is 11 bases long. The germline V gene (reference sequence) yields MNHEY for CDR1 and SMNVEV for CDR2. The TCR was taken from a man aged 25 to 40 in good health. The chain was built from TRBV27 and TRBJ1-3, with TRBD1 perhaps the D gene, on 6 matching bases. Sequencing was carried out using naive CD8+ T cells sorted from blood. The sample's cell subset or site label, decoded: CD45RA+CCR7+. CDR3 loop: CASSSGGASGNTIYF. The base sequence is TGTGCCAGCAGTTCGGGGGGGGCTTCTGGAAACACCATATATTTT.